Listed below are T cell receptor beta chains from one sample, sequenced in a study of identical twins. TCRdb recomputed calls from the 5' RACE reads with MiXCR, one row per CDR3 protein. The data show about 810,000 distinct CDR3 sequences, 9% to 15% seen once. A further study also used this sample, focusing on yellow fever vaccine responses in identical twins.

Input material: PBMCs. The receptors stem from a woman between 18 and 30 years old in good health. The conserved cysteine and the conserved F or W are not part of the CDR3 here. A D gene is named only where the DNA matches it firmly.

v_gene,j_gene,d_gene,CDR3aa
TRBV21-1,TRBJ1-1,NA,ASSCTVTEAF
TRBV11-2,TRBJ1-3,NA,ASSSRRTARSGNTIY
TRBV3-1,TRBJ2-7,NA,ASSPGPTYYEQY
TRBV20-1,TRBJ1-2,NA,SARGGAGYGYT
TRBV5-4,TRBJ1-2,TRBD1,ASSFSTGAFYGYT
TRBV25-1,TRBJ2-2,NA,ASSEWRENTGELF
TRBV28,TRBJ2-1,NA,ASSSSRQSPWQF
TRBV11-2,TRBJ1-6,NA,ASSLVRGGNSPLH
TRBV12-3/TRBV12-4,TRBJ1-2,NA,ASSLVGTSSNYGYT
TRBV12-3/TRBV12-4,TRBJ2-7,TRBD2,ASSPGGLAGVYEQY
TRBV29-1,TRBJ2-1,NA,SVGKLLADNEQF
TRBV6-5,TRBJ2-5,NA,ASSYRLAFETQY
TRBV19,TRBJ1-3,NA,ASILSEFKAGNTIY
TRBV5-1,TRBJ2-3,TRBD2,ASSLAPVLADYSTDTQY
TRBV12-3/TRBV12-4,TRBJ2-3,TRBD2,ASTLTSGRSDTQY
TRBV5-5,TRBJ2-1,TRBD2,ASSFLAGGEQF
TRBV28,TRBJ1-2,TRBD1,ASSRQGVTIYGYT
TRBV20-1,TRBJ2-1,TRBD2,SALVLAGAYEQF
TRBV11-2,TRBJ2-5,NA,ASSLRLSGQETQY
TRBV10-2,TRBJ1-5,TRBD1,ASSEWTGGADQPQH
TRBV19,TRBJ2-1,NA,ASSIPWGDEQF
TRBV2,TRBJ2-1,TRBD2,ASSDNIGGGPYNEQF
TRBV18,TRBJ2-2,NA,ASSDIRPGRTGELF
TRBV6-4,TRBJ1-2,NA,ASSDFAYQSYYGYT
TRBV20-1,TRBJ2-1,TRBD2,SARVTSGGLGKQF
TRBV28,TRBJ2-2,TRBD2,ASSSGLAGGGTGELF
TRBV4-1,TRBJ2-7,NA,ASSQGGQGFEQY
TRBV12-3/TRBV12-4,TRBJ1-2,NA,ASSFAEGTVLGYT
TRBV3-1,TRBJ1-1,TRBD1,ASSQRGQGMNTEAF
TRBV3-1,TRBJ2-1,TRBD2,ASSQDVWGGSSRVGEQF
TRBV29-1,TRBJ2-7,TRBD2,SVLGREGLYEQY
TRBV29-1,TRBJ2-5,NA,SVGAGVETQY
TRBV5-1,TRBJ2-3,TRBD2,ASSAGLAGGISTQY
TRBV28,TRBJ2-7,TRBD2,ASSPQTSGRYEQY
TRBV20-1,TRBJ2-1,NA,SADPGLSYNEQF
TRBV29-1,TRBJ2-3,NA,SAGRQDTQY
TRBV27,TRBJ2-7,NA,ASSSTGTYEQY
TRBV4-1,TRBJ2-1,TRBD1,ASSQSSTGGYNEQF
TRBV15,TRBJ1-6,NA,ATSSRDGGNSPLH
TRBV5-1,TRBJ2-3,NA,ASSLGGIGTDTQY
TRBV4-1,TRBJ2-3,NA,ASSQRSGDVTDTQY
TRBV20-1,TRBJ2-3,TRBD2,SAPTSGRRGDTQY
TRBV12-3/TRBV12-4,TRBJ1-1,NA,ASSTRGSVGAF
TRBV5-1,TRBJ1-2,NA,ASSERGDNYGYT
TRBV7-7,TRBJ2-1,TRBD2,ASSPSDGLAAPNEQF
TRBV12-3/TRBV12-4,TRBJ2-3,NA,ASSLQRGRAGDTQY
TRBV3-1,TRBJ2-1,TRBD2,ASSQGLGTSLIEQF
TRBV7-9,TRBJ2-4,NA,ASSFGQGLGKNIQY
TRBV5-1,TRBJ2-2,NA,ASTRVPWEDTGELF
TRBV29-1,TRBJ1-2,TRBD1,SVGDRGLYGYT
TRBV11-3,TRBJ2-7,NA,ASSRTLYEQY
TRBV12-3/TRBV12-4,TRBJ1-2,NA,ASSPGVSGYT
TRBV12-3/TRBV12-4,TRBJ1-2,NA,ASNWGYGYT
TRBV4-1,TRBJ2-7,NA,ASSQDAGGISYEQY
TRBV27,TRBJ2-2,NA,ASSFINTGELF
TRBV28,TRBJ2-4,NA,ASSLVGPQNIQY
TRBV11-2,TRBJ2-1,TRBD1,ASTRTGLTYNEQF
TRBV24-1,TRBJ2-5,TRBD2,ATSDQRLAETQETQY
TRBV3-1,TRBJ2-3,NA,ASSQGSYTDTQY
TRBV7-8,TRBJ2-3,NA,ASSLLGTTDTQY